This T cell receptor beta chain was sequenced for a study of CXCR3-negative and CXCR3-positive naive CD8 T cells. Background on the study: Roughly 130 million TRB reads in total, about 1.5 +/- 0.3 million per library. Study observations and caveats: For memory CD8+ cells diversity was much lower, but both naive subsets had comparably high diversity.

A word on this clonotype: The antigen is unknown.

The authors prepared UMI-labeled TRB cDNA libraries by 5' RACE. After re-calling the 5' RACE reads, TCRdb lists one entry per CDR3 protein, DNA absent. The table lists more than 6,000 distinct CDR3 sequences. The source of this sequence is a human donor in good health. Some clones in this sample may be carry-over from other donors' samples. Sequenced input: naive CXCR3- CD8+ T cells from blood. Subset given: CD45RO-CCR7+CD27+CD95- naive CD8+ T cells lacking CXCR3 (TNR3-).

CDR3 sequence: CASSESGHGAQETQYF. The J gene is TRBJ2-5, the V gene TRBV10-1; no DNA is available, so the TRBD1 call from TCRdb remains unchecked. Per germline, CDR1 WNHNN and CDR2 SYGVQD (reference sequence). This CDR3 has 16 amino acids.